A selection of T cell receptor beta chains follows, all from one sample in a study of cytomegalovirus exposure and HLA in healthy donors. Sequencing used immunoSEQ multiplex PCR; TCRdb keeps in-frame clones, though not all of them. The sample shows some 150,000 clones, roughly 89% of them seen only once. Material for sequencing was PBMCs. The receptors stem from a woman aged 18 to 35 in good health and CMV-seropositive. CDR3s include the opening cysteine and the closing phenylalanine or tryptophan. The order of the fields is D gene, clone size, J gene, V gene, CDR3 protein, CDR3 DNA. A D gene is named only where the DNA matches it firmly. Size is stated for part of the rows, as once, few or many counts, or as a class when the clone is expanded.

D gene: NA; clone size: NA; J gene: TRBJ1-2; V gene: TRBV30; CDR3 protein: CAWRKTGELFYGYTF; CDR3 DNA: TGTGCCTGGAGAAAGACAGGCGAGCTGTTCTATGGCTACACCTTC
D gene: TRBD1; clone size: NA; J gene: TRBJ2-7; V gene: TRBV11-1; CDR3 protein: CASSFRDRGLYEQYF; CDR3 DNA: TGTGCCAGCAGCTTCCGGGACAGGGGGCTCTACGAGCAGTACTTC
D gene: NA; clone size: NA; J gene: TRBJ2-1; V gene: TRBV28; CDR3 protein: CASTFQGDNEQFF; CDR3 DNA: TGTGCCAGCACCTTTCAGGGTGACAATGAGCAGTTCTTC
D gene: TRBD2; clone size: NA; J gene: TRBJ2-7; V gene: TRBV9; CDR3 protein: CASSVTSSGSYEQYF; CDR3 DNA: TGTGCCAGCAGCGTCACCTCTAGCGGGAGTTACGAGCAGTACTTC
D gene: NA; clone size: NA; J gene: TRBJ2-7; V gene: TRBV11-2; CDR3 protein: CASSLERGRDSYEQYF; CDR3 DNA: TGTGCCAGCAGCTTAGAAAGGGGCAGGGACTCCTACGAGCAGTACTTC
D gene: NA; clone size: NA; J gene: TRBJ2-7; V gene: TRBV19; CDR3 protein: CATGGRGRSSEQYF; CDR3 DNA: TGTGCCACCGGGGGGCGGGGGCGCTCATCCGAGCAGTACTTC
D gene: TRBD1; clone size: NA; J gene: TRBJ2-7; V gene: TRBV28; CDR3 protein: CASNRDRDPYEQYF; CDR3 DNA: TGTGCCAGCAACCGGGACAGGGACCCCTACGAGCAGTACTTC
D gene: TRBD1; clone size: once; J gene: TRBJ1-3; V gene: TRBV30; CDR3 protein: CAWTTGTGSGNTIYF; CDR3 DNA: TGTGCCTGGACAACCGGGACAGGGTCTGGAAACACCATATATTTT
D gene: TRBD1; clone size: NA; J gene: TRBJ2-1; V gene: TRBV6-5; CDR3 protein: CASSFTGTGVNEQFF; CDR3 DNA: TGTGCCAGCAGTTTTACCGGGACAGGGGTGAATGAGCAGTTCTTC
D gene: NA; clone size: once; J gene: TRBJ1-2; V gene: TRBV28; CDR3 protein: CASSLPGRGHGYTF; CDR3 DNA: TGTGCCAGCAGTTTACCGGGGAGGGGACATGGCTACACCTTC
D gene: TRBD1; clone size: few; J gene: TRBJ2-1; V gene: TRBV18; CDR3 protein: CASSHPGQDNNEQFF; CDR3 DNA: TGTGCCAGCTCCCATCCGGGACAGGACAACAATGAGCAGTTCTTC